The 26 T cell receptor beta chains presented below share a single source sample, sequenced in a study of blood T cell repertoires in COVID-19. Libraries were prepared by immunoSEQ multiplex PCR; TCRdb keeps only in-frame clonotypes and omits some of them. The sample contains 95,000 to 150,000 clones, under 90% of which appear only once. Sequenced input: peripheral blood. The receptor set was obtained from a woman aged 70-85 years with acute or convalescent COVID-19.

The V gene is TRBV18, the J gene TRBJ1-5, with 11 bases matching TRBD1. The V gene end was trimmed by 4 bases and the J gene end by 0 bases; junction bases not matched to a gene: 5. Germline assignment: CDR1 KGHSH and CDR2 LQKENI. CDR3 length equals 17 residues. The CDR3 protein is CASSQGTGGYSNQPQHF. The CDR3 bases are TGTGCCAGCTCACAAGGGACAGGGGGGTATAGCAATCAGCCCCAGCATTTT.

This clone has only one observation. The chain couples TRBV6-2 or TRBV6-3 to TRBJ1-5, with a possible D match to TRBD1 (6 bases). The CDR3 length is 19 residues. The germline gives CDR1 MNHEY, CDR2 SVGEGT. V was shortened by 0 bases and J by 2 bases, with 20 bases between the two germline ends. CDR3 coding DNA: TGTGCCAGCAGTTACTCGAGGGATTTAGGGACAACCCGCAATCAGCCCCAGCATTTT. This gives the protein CASSYSRDLGTTRNQPQHF.

V usage is TRBV5-6 and J usage is TRBJ2-7; 12 bases are shared with TRBD2. The CDR3 length is 15 residues. Germline V gives CDR1 SGHDT, CDR2 YYEEEE. Trimming at V came to 3 bases and at J to 7 bases, leaving 8 bases not matched to a gene. The CDR3: CASSSILAGGGEQYV. Here the CDR3 DNA reads TGTGCCAGCAGCTCCATACTAGCGGGGGGAGGGGAGCAGTACGTC.

The chain carries TRBV11-3 and TRBJ2-7; the D is unclear. CDR1 SGHNT and CDR2 YENEEA come from the germline V gene. V lost 4 bases and J 4 bases, leaving 8 bases between the germline ends. The CDR3 is 12 amino acids. Here the CDR3 DNA reads TGTGCCAGCAGCTCCCGCGTATACGAGCAGTACTTC. Protein product: CASSSRVYEQYF.

The chain recombines TRBV11-3 with TRBJ2-7, with 7 bases that match TRBD1. Germline V CDR1 and CDR2: SGHNT, YENEEA. This CDR3 has 15 amino acids. The V gene end was trimmed by 5 bases and the J gene end by 0 bases; junction bases not matched to a gene: 7. This CDR3 is CASSPRGQVSYEQYV. The CDR3, as DNA: TGTGCCAGCAGCCCCCGTGGACAGGTCTCCTACGAGCAGTACGTC.

This clone was seen ten or more times. The DNA of the CDR3 is TGTGCCAGCACTGCGGAAACGGGACATCCCACTGAAGCTTTCTTT. This gives the protein CASTAETGHPTEAFF. The chain is built from TRBV6-5 and TRBJ1-1; TRBD1 might be the D (6 bases). Per the germline V gene, CDR1 is MNHEY and CDR2 is SVGAGI. Trimming left V 7 bases short and J 4 bases short, with 19 bases between. The CDR3 runs to 15 residues.

In its sample, this clone was seen a few times. The gene calls are TRBV19 and TRBJ1-5; TRBD1 matches at 7 bases. V was clipped by 1 base and J by 5 bases; unmatched bases: 2. Germline V CDR1 and CDR2: LNHDA, SQIVND (reference sequence). The CDR3 covers 14 residues. DNA for the CDR3: TGTGCCAGTAGTATAGTAACAGGGGATCAGCCCCAGCATTTT. This gives the protein CASSIVTGDQPQHF.

This clone was picked up one time. The gene calls are TRBV30 and TRBJ1-5; D is uncertain. V lost 2 bases, J lost 5 bases, and 13 bases lay in between. This CDR3 region has 14 residues. CDR1 and CDR2 from the germline V gene are GTSNPN and SVGIG (reference sequence). The CDR3 loop is CAWSLGKMHQPQHF. The CDR3 region has the DNA TGTGCCTGGAGTCTCGGGAAAATGCATCAGCCCCAGCATTTT.

The genes are TRBV5-4 and TRBJ2-7; D is undetermined. Germline V gene lookup returns CDR1 SGHNT and CDR2 YYREEE (reference sequence). The CDR3 contains 13 residues. V dropped 0 bases and J dropped 2 bases, with 6 bases sitting between them. CDR3 residues: CASSLERTYEQYV. In nucleotides, the CDR3 is TGTGCCAGCAGCTTGGAGCGAACCTACGAGCAGTACGTC.

This chain links TRBV7-2 with TRBJ1-4, with 7 nucleotides matching TRBD1. J gave up 8 bases and V 5 bases, and 8 bases lay outside the gene matches. Germline-derived CDR1 and CDR2 are SGHTA and FQGNSA. The CDR3 is made up of 14 amino acids. The CDR3 reads CASSAGQLEEKLFF. CDR3 in DNA: TGTGCCAGCAGCGCGGGACAGCTAGAAGAAAAACTGTTTTTT.

This clone was detected ten times or more. The chain combines TRBV3-1 (or the pseudogene TRBV3-2) with TRBJ2-7; D is unresolved. The CDR3 spans 11 residues. The V and J ends lost 2 bases and 4 bases respectively, with 3 bases between them. Per germline, CDR1 LGHDT and CDR2 YNNKEL (reference sequence). For the CDR3, the DNA is TGTGCCAGCAGCCAACATTACGAGCAGTACGTC. Translation: CASSQHYEQYV.

The rearrangement uses TRBV4-3 and TRBJ1-3; D is undetermined. The germline V and J ends were trimmed by 0 bases and 0 bases, with 3 bases remaining between them. From germline, CDR1 is LGHNA and CDR2 YSLEER. This CDR3 is built from 14 residues. In DNA, the CDR3 is TGCGCCAGCAGCCAAGAACTCTCTGGAAACACCATATATTTT. Its protein product is CASSQELSGNTIYF.

The chain employs TRBV11-2 and TRBJ2-3, with TRBD2 identical over 7 bases. CDR1 is SGHAT and CDR2 is FQNNGV in the germline V gene. Unmatched junction bases numbered 4, after V lost 4 bases and J lost 0 bases. CDR3 length: 15 amino acids. For the CDR3, the DNA is TGTGCCAGCAGCTACGGGGGGAGCAGCACAGATACGCAGTATTTT. Encoded protein: CASSYGGSSTDTQYF.

The V and J genes are TRBV6-5 and TRBJ2-7; 12 positions match TRBD1. The CDR3 totals 15 residues. Germline CDR1 is MNHEY and CDR2 is SVGAGI. With 4 bases clipped from V and 5 bases from J, the junction kept 6 bases outside the gene matches. In nucleotides, the CDR3 is TGTGCCAGCAGTTCAGGGGGACAGGGGGCAGACGAGCAGTACGTC. Amino acids: CASSSGGQGADEQYV.

The chain joins TRBV3-1 (or the pseudogene TRBV3-2) to TRBJ2-5; weak D call: TRBD2 (5 bases). V was shortened by 3 bases and J by 7 bases, with 9 bases between the two germline ends. CDR1 is LGHDT and CDR2 is YNNKEL in the germline V gene (reference sequence). The CDR3 is made up of 12 amino acids. The CDR3 bases are TGTGCCAGCAGCCAGACCCGGGGGACCCAGTACTTC. It codes for CASSQTRGTQYF.

The chain uses TRBV5-4 and TRBJ2-1; 12 nucleotides match TRBD1. V lost 3 bases to trimming and J lost 7 bases; unmatched junction nucleotides: 11. Germline CDR1 SGHNT, CDR2 YYREEE (reference sequence). The CDR3 totals 17 residues. CDR3 nucleotides: TGTGCCAGCAGCTCAAACCCGGGACAGGGGGCTGAAAATGAGCAGTTCTTC. Translated: CASSSNPGQGAENEQFF.

This chain links TRBV4-1 with TRBJ2-2; 12 nucleotides align to TRBD1. The ends lost 1 base at V and 5 bases at J; junction bases unmatched: 5. The CDR3 is made up of 17 amino acids. Germline CDR1 MGHRA, CDR2 YSYEKL. This CDR3 is CASSQAPGQGATGELFF. The CDR3 DNA reads as TGCGCCAGCAGCCAAGCTCCGGGACAGGGGGCAACCGGGGAGCTGTTTTTT.

The chain employs TRBV5-8 and TRBJ1-5; D ambiguous. Trimming left V 5 bases short and J 0 bases short, with 21 bases between. There are 18 residues in the CDR3. Germline V gene data show CDR1 as SGHTS and CDR2 as YDEGEE. CDR3 coding DNA: TGTGCCAGCAGTCCGGGTATCGCTTGGGTTCATAGCAATCAGCCCCAGCATTTT. The encoded protein is CASSPGIAWVHSNQPQHF.

The V gene is TRBV6-5, the J gene TRBJ2-2, with D perhaps matching TRBD1 (6 bases). Germline CDR1 reads MNHEY; CDR2 reads SVGAGI. The CDR3 loop spans 15 amino acids. Trimming cost V 2 bases and J 2 bases, with 9 bases left between them. CDR3 loop: CASSYGTTNTGELFF. The CDR3 nucleotides read TGTGCCAGCAGTTACGGGACAACAAACACCGGGGAGCTGTTTTTT.

This clone was detected only once. The V and J genes are TRBV6-5 and TRBJ2-5; D might be TRBD2 (6 bases). V lost 2 bases to trimming and J lost 5 bases, with 9 bases between them. Germline loops: CDR1 MNHEY, CDR2 SVGAGI. The CDR3 is made up of 13 amino acids. CDR3 DNA sequence: TGTGCCAGCAGTTACGCGGGGCGGGAGACCCAGTACTTC. This sequence encodes CASSYAGRETQYF.

The chain uses TRBV5-5 and TRBJ2-2; TRBD1 agrees at 12 bases. With 4 bases clipped from V and 6 bases from J, the junction kept 7 bases outside the gene matches. CDR1 is SGHKS and CDR2 is YYEKEE in the germline V gene (reference sequence). The CDR3 is 16 amino acids. The CDR3 loop reads CASSIWDRGLAGELFF. The CDR3 DNA sequence: TGTGCCAGCAGCATATGGGACAGGGGGCTTGCCGGGGAGCTGTTTTTT.

This clone showed up just a few times. The V and J genes are TRBV5-5 and TRBJ2-1; 7 bases match TRBD1. With 0 bases clipped from V and 4 bases from J, the junction kept 4 bases outside the gene matches. Germline V lookup: CDR1 SGHKS, CDR2 YYEKEE (reference sequence). The CDR3 has 15 amino acids. CDR3 region: CASSLVPQGYNEQFF. The CDR3 nucleotides read TGTGCCAGCAGCTTGGTCCCACAGGGGTACAATGAGCAGTTCTTC.

The gene calls are TRBV14 and TRBJ2-3; possible D gene TRBD1, 6 bases. V was trimmed by 6 bases and J by 2 bases, leaving 21 bases between them. CDR1 and CDR2 (germline): SGHDN, FVKESK. The CDR3 has 17 amino acids. The CDR3, as DNA: TGTGCCAGCAGACACGGAAAACAGGGCACCCACACAGATACGCAGTATTTT. Residues: CASRHGKQGTHTDTQYF.

This chain uses TRBV30 with TRBJ1-1, with TRBD1 matching 9 bases. The CDR3 runs to 13 residues. Trimming took 4 bases from V and 4 from J; bases not matched to a gene: 4. In germline, CDR1 is GTSNPN, CDR2 SVGIG (reference sequence). CDR3 amino acids: CAWTSDRGTEAFF. The CDR3 coding sequence is TGTGCCTGGACCTCGGACAGGGGCACTGAAGCTTTCTTT.

To note about this clone: Mismatch with germline at one junction end may stem from a read error. The chain employs TRBV5-1 and TRBJ1-1; possibly TRBD1 for D (6 bases). CDR3 length equals 15 residues. Germline values: CDR1 SGHRS, CDR2 YFSETQ. This chain's CDR3 is CASSETTGFRTEASF. The CDR3 region has the DNA TGCGCCAGCAGCGAGACTACAGGGTTCCGCACTGAAGCTTCCTTT.

This rearrangement joins TRBV11-2 to TRBJ1-6; tentative D call: TRBD1 (6 bases). CDR1 SGHAT and CDR2 FQNNGV come from the germline V gene. There are 18 residues in the CDR3. Trimming shortened V by 1 base and J by 12 bases, and 25 bases separated the two germline ends. The CDR3 DNA sequence: TGTGCCAGCAGCTTAGGAGGGGGGGCCGCCGCCAGCTATGGACCCCTCCACTTT. It specifies CASSLGGGAAASYGPLHF.